This TCR beta chain emerged from a study of T cell repertoires in ileal Crohn's disease. Profiled with immunoSEQ multiplex PCR; TCRdb holds only in-frame clones, not every one. Altogether about 7,200 clones are present, under 80% being singletons, with the ten largest covering roughly 29%. This clone was recorded once. Time point in this sample: proximal margin of the surgical specimen (macroscopically non-inflamed). The CDR3 runs 16 residues. This receptor was identified in an adult with Crohn's disease. Sequencing was performed on ileal tissue. This sequence joins TRBV21-1 and TRBJ2-2; TRBD2, the D gene given by the table, was not confirmed from the DNA. TRBV21-1 is an annotated pseudogene. CDR3 amino acids: CASSKGMEVDTGELFF. The CDR3 nucleotides read TGTGCCAGCAGCAAAGGCATGGAGGTCGACACCGGGGAGCTGTTTTTT.